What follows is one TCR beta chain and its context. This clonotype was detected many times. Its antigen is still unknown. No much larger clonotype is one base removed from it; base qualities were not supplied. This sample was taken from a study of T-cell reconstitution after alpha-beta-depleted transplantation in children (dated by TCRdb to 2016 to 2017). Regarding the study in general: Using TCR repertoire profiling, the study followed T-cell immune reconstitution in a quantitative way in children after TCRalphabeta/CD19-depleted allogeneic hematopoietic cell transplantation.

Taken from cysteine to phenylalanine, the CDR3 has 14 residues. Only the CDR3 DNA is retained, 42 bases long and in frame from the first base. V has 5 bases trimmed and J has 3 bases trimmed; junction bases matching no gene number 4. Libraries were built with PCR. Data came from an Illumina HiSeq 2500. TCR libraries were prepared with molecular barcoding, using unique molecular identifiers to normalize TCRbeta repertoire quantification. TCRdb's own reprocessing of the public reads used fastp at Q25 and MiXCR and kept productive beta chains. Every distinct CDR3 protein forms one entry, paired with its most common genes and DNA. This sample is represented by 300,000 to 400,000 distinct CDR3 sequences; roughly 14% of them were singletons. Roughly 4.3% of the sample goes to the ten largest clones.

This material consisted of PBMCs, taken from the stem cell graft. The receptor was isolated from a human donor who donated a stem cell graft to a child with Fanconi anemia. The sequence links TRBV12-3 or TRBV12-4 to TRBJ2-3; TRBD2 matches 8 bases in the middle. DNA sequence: TGTGCCAGCAGTCGGGGGGGCGGGACAGATACGCAGTATTTT. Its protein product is CASSRGGGTDTQYF.